This T cell receptor (beta chain) was sequenced for a study of cytomegalovirus exposure and HLA in healthy donors (TCRdb year 2017). In the study overall: An earlier analysis of 587 of the donors reported approximately 300 Gb of sequence data and around 100 million unique TCR beta sequences obtained from some 200 million T cells. The later analysis used no new phenotypic data to find candidate immune exposures, relying instead on TCR beta sequences and their occurrence across donors. Several DR-DQ haplotypes were handled as single units for association and clustering because linkage in the cohort was strong. Across under 500 genotyped donors of the cohort, an average of about 250,000 unique TCR beta nucleotide sequences per donor were sequenced, and roughly a sixth of those sequences were non-productive. Class I and class II HLA loci were covered by the typing at four-digit resolution. Among the roughly 390 genotyped donors, around 81% belonged to the genetic ancestry cluster associated with self-reported Caucasian donors. To study patterns of TCR occurrence, a later analysis re-analyzed previously published TCR beta repertoires from 666 donors and added high-resolution HLA genotyping. The study combined high-throughput TCR immunosequencing, statistical association of individual TCRs with disease status, and machine learning to predict cytomegalovirus infection status. Genome-wide SNP genotypes for about 60% of the roughly 670 donors were used in a later genetic analysis, which treated that subset as a discovery cohort. All discovery cohort repertoires had been generated on a single sequencing platform. The study aimed to test whether cataloging public T cell receptors could reveal signatures of past pathogen exposure. The study used immunosequencing to profile the T cell repertoires of 670 or so subjects and linked those repertoires to cytomegalovirus serostatus. Typing coverage differed by locus: A, B, C, DRB1 and DQB1 were typed in roughly 620-640 donors, DQA1 in approximately 520, DPA1 in 600 to 610, and DPB1 in just under 480. Donor age, sex, ethnicity and CMV serostatus were collected together with the repertoire data. Along with the 666-subject first cohort, a separate validation cohort of over a hundred different subjects was used. An earlier analysis of approximately 630 of the donors applied high-throughput TCR beta sequencing to assess whether each TCR beta V gene segment acted as functional or pseudogenic. An early release that covered fewer than 800 HLA-typed donors contained approximately 300 gigabases of sequencing data and 80 million or so unique TCR sequences. Results and caveats for the whole study, not just this receptor: Roughly uniform sequencing depth across donors was assumed in presence/absence analyses, although this assumption may not hold. In vitro tests confirmed that a few of the cytomegalovirus-associated TCR beta chains recognize cytomegalovirus antigens. HLA typing was unavailable for some donors at each locus, so association tests used only the typed subset. According to a later genetic analysis, donors in an Asian-associated ancestry cluster had fewer N-insertions in productive TCRs than the approximately 630-donor mean. A further reported finding was that TCR beta sequences accurately predicted the HLA-A and HLA-B alleles for most subjects in the first cohort. According to a later analysis, most CMV-associated TCR beta chains appeared to be HLA-restricted, and the HLA associations seemed to be driven largely by CMV exposure. An earlier analysis of some 590 of the donors showed that most TCR beta V segments appeared in productive rearrangements either about 87% or about 30% of the time, which broadly matched IMGT annotations. It was suggested by the authors that the approach could potentially be generalized to other disease states and immunological phenotypes. In a later analysis, HLA-associated TCR beta chains were found to be more clonally expanded and to have lower generation probabilities than equally common non-associated chains. The classifier was reported to diagnose cytomegalovirus status with high specificity and sensitivity in both the original cohort and the validation cohort. Immune exposure information for the cohort was limited to CMV serostatus. A total of 164 TCR beta chains were listed by the study as associated with cytomegalovirus. An association between a missense DCLRE1C variant and V-gene and J-gene trimming of TCR beta chains was found in a later genetic analysis and replicated in an independent cohort. A cluster of highly shared sequence variants was judged likely to be a technical artifact of the sequencing pipeline. Several of the top co-occurrence clusters appeared to be linked to parvovirus B19, influenza, CMV and Epstein-Barr virus, according to a later analysis. Some IMGT-functional V segments, including TRBV6-2 and TRBV6-3, could not be told apart with the 87-base-pair reads, so those segments were excluded. A later analysis associated 16,951 TCR beta sequences with specific HLA alleles at a false discovery rate of 0.05. While some public TCRs were present in many individuals, most TCR sequences turned up only very rarely across donors. Linkage disequilibrium might explain the correlated functional status among segregating V segments, but an unknown experimental factor could not be ruled out. Assigning TCR associations to individual alleles was difficult when HLA alleles, especially DR and DQ, strongly co-occurred. In a later analysis, TCR association rates were found to vary across HLA loci, with the most associated TCRs seen for DRB1 alleles and the fewest for HLA-C alleles. Because counts were too low, seventeen rarely observed V segments, including chromosome 9 orphons, were excluded from the earlier analysis of 587 of the donors. The cohort was sequenced for TCR beta chains only, and without alpha or paired-chain data the features that could be detected were limited.

The cohort comprised under 700 healthy bone marrow donors. All cohort members were sampled while nominally healthy, although unrecorded immune exposures were likely present. The donor was CMV seronegative and was included in the group of several hundred seronegative cohort members. Every donor gave a peripheral blood sample, and the peripheral blood mononuclear cells from that sample were used for TCR beta sequencing. The Qiagen DNeasy Blood Extraction Kit was used to extract genomic DNA from the blood cell samples. A distance of 11 bases separates the germline ends of V and J, which lose 3 bases and 3 bases respectively. For CDR1 and CDR2, the germline V gene lists MDHEN and SYDVKM. Its CDR3 holds 14 amino acids, cysteine through phenylalanine. Solely the CDR3 DNA is kept, with 42 bases framed from the first base. Libraries were constructed by the immunoSEQ multiplex PCR assay. A mixture of 60 forward primers for TCR Vbeta segments and 13 reverse primers for TCR Jbeta segments was used in the multiplex PCR. A multiplex PCR assay on genomic DNA amplified the CDR3 region of rearranged TCR beta genes. The amplified TCR beta libraries were sequenced on the Illumina HiSeq System as 87-base-pair reads. The authors' analysis ran thus. A later analysis tallied around 82 million unique TCR beta chains across the 700 or so repertoires, and some 10 million of those chains were shared by two or more donors. A nearest-neighbor algorithm error-corrected the raw reads and collapsed the reads into unique sequences, merging closely related sequences to remove PCR and sequencing errors. Alignment of CDR3 sequences to IMGT reference sequences was used to assign V, D and J gene segments. Each retained sequence needed at least a six-nucleotide match to both a V gene segment and a J gene segment. Rearrangements were called productive when the CDR3 lacked stop codons and stayed in frame with V and J; all others were non-productive. CDR3 was defined by IMGT convention, running from the second conserved V-encoded cysteine to the conserved J-encoded phenylalanine. The earlier analysis of a few hundred of the donors excluded sequences that lacked an unambiguous match to a single V gene segment. In an earlier analysis of several hundred of the donors, V segments were called functional above 56.7% productive rearrangements and were called segregating when the between-donor standard deviation exceeded 5%. A statistical classification framework was developed to diagnose cytomegalovirus status using the catalog of TCR beta chain sequences. V and J gene assignment, in a later analysis, came from comparing TCR nucleotide sequences with IMGT/GENE-DB human TR gene sequences. In a later analysis, CDR3 sequences and most-parsimonious VDJ recombination scenarios were assigned using the TCRdist pipeline. A later analysis defined each TCR beta chain by its CDR3 amino acid sequence plus V-gene family, and excluded reads lacking a unique V-gene family. As a way to deal with suspected cross-contamination and a sequencing artifact, a later analysis dropped under 600 nucleotide sequences that were highly shared and had low generation probability. In a later analysis, a clonal expansion index for each public chain was calculated from normalized within-repertoire ranks of inferred template counts. In a later analysis, generation probabilities were computed with a VDJ recombination model fitted to out-of-frame rearrangements, and the resulting probabilities were checked against IGoR. A later analysis scored TCR-TCR, TCR-HLA and TCR-CMV co-occurrence with hypergeometric tests, applying a repertoire-size bias correction to TCR pairs. To estimate false discovery rates, a later analysis permuted the HLA or CMV assignments 20 times. A later analysis grouped co-occurring TCRs with DBSCAN, adding TCRdist sequence similarity when clustering within HLA-allele-positive subsets. For co-occurrence clustering, repertoires with fewer than 30,000 or more than 120,000 public chains were excluded, along with about five repertoires with anomalous nucleotide sharing. TCRdb stores this immuneACCESS table with in-frame sequences only. Part of the clones is absent; in the studies checked, under half of the shortfall reflects unresolved V genes, and no reason is known for the rest. That table supplies the V and J calls and clone size; D and trimming were determined from the DNA. In all, the sample holds about 110,000 clones, and under 85% of those were seen once. Together, the top ten hold around 1.2% of the sample.

To note about this clone: What antigen it recognizes has not been identified. No base qualities exist here, and no much larger clone lies one base off it.

This TCR derives from a man aged 35-49 years in good health and CMV-seronegative. Sequencing was performed on PBMCs. The chain is assembled from TRBV28 and TRBJ1-1; the D gene is unclear. The base sequence is TGTGCCAGCAGTTTTGGGCTTCGAGACACTGAAGCTTTCTTT. It translates as CASSFGLRDTEAFF. The full variable domain, with segments outside the CDR3 supplied by the reference TRBV28 and TRBJ1-1 proteins, appears as DVKVTQSSRYLVKRTGEKVFLECVQDMDHENMFWYRQDPGLGLRLIYFSYDVKMKEKGDIPEGYSVSREKKERFSLILESASTNQTSMYLCASSFGLRDTEAFFGQGTRLTVV.